The entry below describes one T cell receptor (beta chain). The sample comes from a study of blood T cell repertoires in COVID-19. Across the whole study: COVID-19 samples from acute and convalescent phases originated in the United States, Italy and Spain. In each case, the material was cDNA or gDNA derived from T cells, B-cell-depleted T cells, or PBMCs.

From germline, CDR1 is SEHNR and CDR2 FQNEAQ (reference sequence). The CDR3 is made up of 14 amino acids. V was trimmed by 5 bases and J by 4 bases, leaving 12 bases between them. TCRdb's table, derived via immunoSEQ multiplex PCR, lists solely in-frame clones and lacks some. Here the sample spans hundreds of thousands of clones, 90% to 95% being singletons. Patients at the Seattle site were enrolled during active infection and followed longitudinally. This receptor was identified in a man aged 55 to 70 with COVID-19, enrolled during active disease. The sequenced sample was peripheral blood. This chain joins TRBV7-9 and TRBJ1-3; D perhaps matches TRBD1 (5 bases). The CDR3 nucleotides read TGTGCCAGCAGCCCGCAGGGTTCAGGAAACACCATATATTTT. This translates into CASSPQGSGNTIYF.